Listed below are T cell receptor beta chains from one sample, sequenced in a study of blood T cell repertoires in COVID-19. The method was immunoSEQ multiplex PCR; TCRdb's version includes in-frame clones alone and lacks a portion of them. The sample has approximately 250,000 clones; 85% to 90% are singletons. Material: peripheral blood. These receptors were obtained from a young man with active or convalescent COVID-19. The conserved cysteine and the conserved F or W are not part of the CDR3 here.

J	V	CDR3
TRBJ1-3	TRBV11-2	ASSWASHRIRPGNTIY
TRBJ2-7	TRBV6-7	ASSYSKRLSYEQY
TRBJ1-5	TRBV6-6	ASSRPPRTGERAAPQH
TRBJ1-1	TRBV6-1	ASSEAGGTGWPAF
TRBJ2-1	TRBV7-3	ASSGSSGRKEQF
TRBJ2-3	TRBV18	ASSPSGDTQY
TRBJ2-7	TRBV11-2	ASSLSGLAGYEQY
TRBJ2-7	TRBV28	ASSLGGRLDYEQY
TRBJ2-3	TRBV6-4	ASSVEARTDTQY
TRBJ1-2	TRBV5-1	ASSLAFRTGIT
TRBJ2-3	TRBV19	ASSMDGTSGLTSTDTQY
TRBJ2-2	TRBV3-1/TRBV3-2	ASSPSLGEAGELF
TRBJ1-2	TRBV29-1	SVEAGLLGSGYT
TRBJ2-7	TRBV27	ASSLSGTGSYEQY
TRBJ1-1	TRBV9	ASSTRQDTEAF
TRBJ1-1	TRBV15	ATSRDPSTEAF